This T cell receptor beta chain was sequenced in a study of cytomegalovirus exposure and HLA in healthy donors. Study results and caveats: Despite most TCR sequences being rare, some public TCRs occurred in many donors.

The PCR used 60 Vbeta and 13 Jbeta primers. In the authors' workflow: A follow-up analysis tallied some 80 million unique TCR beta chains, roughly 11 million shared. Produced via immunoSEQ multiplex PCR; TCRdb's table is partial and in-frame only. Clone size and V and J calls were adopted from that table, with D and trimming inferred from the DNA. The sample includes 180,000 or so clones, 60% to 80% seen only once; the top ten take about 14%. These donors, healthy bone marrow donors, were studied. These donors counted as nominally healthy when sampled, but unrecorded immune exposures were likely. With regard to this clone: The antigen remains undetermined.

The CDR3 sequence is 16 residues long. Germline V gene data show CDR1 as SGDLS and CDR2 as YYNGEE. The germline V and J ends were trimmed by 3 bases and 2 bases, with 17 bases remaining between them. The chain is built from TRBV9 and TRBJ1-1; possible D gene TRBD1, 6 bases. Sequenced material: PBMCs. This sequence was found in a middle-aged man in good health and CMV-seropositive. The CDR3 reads CASSARSGHFNTEAFF. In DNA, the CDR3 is TGTGCCAGCAGCGCCCGATCGGGACACTTTAACACTGAAGCTTTCTTT.